This record looks at one T cell receptor beta chain sequence and its context. Its specificity is not known. Assay: immunoSEQ multiplex PCR; the TCRdb copy retains only in-frame clones and omits some. The table includes about 59,000 clones, approximately 92% detected once. This CDR3 contains 17 residues. Germline assignment: CDR1 LNHDA and CDR2 SQIVND (reference sequence). V was clipped by 5 bases and J by 0 bases; unmatched bases: 7. The data are from a study of OX40 agonist ivuxolimab in advanced cancers. In the study overall: Averaging 60 years in age, with a range of roughly 20 to 80, the cohort was 65% to 85% male. Overall study findings and caveats: People who partly responded at 0.1-3.0 mg/kg had some of the least clonal expansion seen.

Exclusion applied to patients with autoimmune disease history or systemic immunosuppression. The chain links TRBV19 to TRBJ2-2; 9 bases are shared with TRBD1. Sequencing was performed on CD4+ or CD8+ T cells sorted from blood, taken in a trial of the OX40 agonist ivuxolimab. This clonotype originated in an adult with an advanced solid tumor such as melanoma, head and neck, liver or kidney cancer. The DNA of the CDR3 is TGTGCCAGTAGTTATGACAGGGGGTACGCGAACACCGGGGAGCTGTTTTTT. Translation: CASSYDRGYANTGELFF.